This T cell receptor beta chain emerged from a study of blood T cells in healthy people across ages. Broader study findings: Investigators treated diversity estimates from one million T cells as underestimates.

Researchers collected around 10 milliliters of peripheral blood from every single donor. This clonotype was seen more than once but under ten times. Its antigen is unidentified. A second PCR of about 7 to 11 cycles used a sample-barcoded 5' primer and a J-beta primer mix. TCRdb called the 5' RACE reads again in MiXCR, with one record for every CDR3 protein. Here the sample spans around 900,000 distinct CDR3 sequences, 51% being singletons. CDR1 and CDR2 from the germline V gene are SEHNR and FQNEAQ (reference sequence). CDR3 length: 15 amino acids. J gave up 3 bases and V 1 base, and 2 bases lay outside the gene matches.

The genes are TRBV7-9 and TRBJ2-1, with 8 bases fitting TRBD2. The sequencing input was blood. This sequence originates from a woman in her sixties or seventies in good health. This CDR3 is CASSLVLADYNEQFF. CDR3 bases: TGTGCCAGCAGCTTAGTACTAGCGGACTACAATGAGCAGTTCTTC.